A selection of T cell receptor beta chains follows, all from one sample in a study of T cells in Graves' hyperthyroidism and ophthalmopathy. In TCRdb, the multiplex PCR reads were re-called with MiXCR into one record per CDR3 protein. Among around 570,000 distinct CDR3 sequences, just under 20% were seen once, and the ten largest hold approximately 50%. Sequenced sample: blood. The receptor set was obtained from a man aged 40-49 years with Graves' ophthalmopathy. Each CDR3 is given with its conserved first and last residue. The D gene is left open where the match is weak. Size is stated for part of the rows, as once, few or many counts, or as a class when the clone is expanded.

>TRBV12-3/TRBV12-4|TRBJ2-4|-|-
TGTGCCAGCACCCCCTACAAGACAGAAAACATTCAGTACTTC
CASTPYKTENIQYF
>TRBV6-1|TRBJ1-5|many|-
TGTGCCAGCAGCTTCTCCCGTTGGGGTAATCAGCCCCAGCATTTT
CASSFSRWGNQPQHF
>TRBV2|TRBJ2-1|many|-
TGTGCCAGCACCCTGGATTGGAACGGCAATGAGCAGTTCTTC
CASTLDWNGNEQFF
>TRBV28|TRBJ1-3|-|-
TGTGCCAGCAGTTCTCCGGGCAGGGATATGGGAAACACCATATATTTT
CASSSPGRDMGNTIYF
>TRBV7-8|TRBJ2-3|many|TRBD2
TGTGCCAGCAGCTCAGGACTAGCGGGAGGTCCGCAGTATTTT
CASSSGLAGGPQYF
>TRBV14|TRBJ1-1|-|-
TGTGCCAGCAGCCAAGCCAACTCGAACACTGAAGCTTTCTTT
CASSQANSNTEAFF
>TRBV10-3|TRBJ1-1|once|-
TGTGCCACCGGGCATAGGGGGGGCCATGGAGCTTTCTTT
CATGHRGGHGAFF
>TRBV20-1|TRBJ1-1|many|TRBD1
TGCAGTGCCCTCCCGGACAGGCAGAACACTGAAGCTTTCTTT
CSALPDRQNTEAFF
>TRBV4-1|TRBJ1-2|few|-
TGCGCCAGCAGCCAAGAAGGACTAGGCTCAGGGAGAGGCTACACCTTC
CASSQEGLGSGRGYTF
>TRBV30|TRBJ1-2|-|-
TGTGCCTGGACCGTCTTACACGGTGGGGGCTACACCTTC
CAWTVLHGGGYTF
>TRBV12-3/TRBV12-4|TRBJ2-1|-|-
TGTGCCAGCAGTTTAGGCCGGGGGTTTGAGCAGTTCTTC
CASSLGRGFEQFF
>TRBV19|TRBJ1-5|-|-
TGTGCCAGTAGTATAGATCTATACGAGCAGAGGTGGCCCCAGCATTTT
CASSIDLYEQRWPQHF
>TRBV4-2|TRBJ2-3|-|TRBD2
TGTGCCAGCAGCCAAGATCGACTAGCGGGAGGAACAGATACGCAGTATTTT
CASSQDRLAGGTDTQYF
>TRBV7-9|TRBJ1-2|-|-
TGTGCCAGCAGCTTAAAGTTCGCTAACTATGGCTACACCTTC
CASSLKFANYGYTF